Sequencing of this TCR beta chain was carried out in a study of cytomegalovirus exposure and HLA in healthy donors. The PCR had 60 Vbeta and 13 Jbeta primers. The assay was immunoSEQ multiplex PCR, and TCRdb's table has in-frame clones only and misses some. The table lists about 110,000 clones, 65% to 75% of them singletons. The CDR3 covers 14 residues. The V gene end was trimmed by 6 bases and the J gene end by 3 bases; junction bases not matched to a gene: 6. CDR1 SQVTM and CDR2 ANQGSEA come from the germline V gene. The study, taken as a whole, reports: Rare TCR sequences dominated, though some public TCRs recurred in many donors.

A note on this clone: Its specificity is not known.

Material for sequencing was PBMCs. This chain links TRBV29-1 with TRBJ1-2; 11 bases fit TRBD1. This clonotype originated in a man aged 35-49 years in good health and CMV-seropositive. The CDR3 DNA follows: TGCAGCGTGGAACCGGGACAGGGGGACTATGGCTACACCTTC. Its protein product is CSVEPGQGDYGYTF.